Below, 20 T cell receptor beta chains from the same sample are listed, as sequenced in a study of CD8 T cells in Susac syndrome. It was with random hexamers that about 0.45 to 1 ug RNA was reverse transcribed. TCRdb passed the immunoSEQ multiplex PCR reads through MiXCR, listing each CDR3 protein once. Here the sample spans a few hundred thousand distinct CDR3 sequences, 80% to 95% being singletons. The sequenced sample consisted of CD8+ T cells from PBMCs. These receptors were obtained from a human donor with multiple sclerosis.

This clonotype was counted once. The V call is TRBV4-1, the J call TRBJ1-1; a weak D match, TRBD1 (5 bases). Germline V lookup: CDR1 MGHRA, CDR2 YSYEKL. The CDR3 is made up of 12 amino acids. Trimming cost V 2 bases and J 10 bases, with 11 bases left between them. The CDR3 DNA reads TGCGCCAGCAGCCAATTCAGGGCGGGAGCTTTCTTT. Translating gives CASSQFRAGAFF.

The chain uses TRBV4-2 and TRBJ1-1; D is perhaps TRBD1 (6 bases). The V gene's germline CDR1 is LGHNA and CDR2 YNFKEQ. V was clipped by 3 bases and J by 0 bases, with 14 bases between them. This CDR3 region has 16 residues. CDR3 DNA sequence: TGTGCCAGCAGCCACGCGACAGGCGAGATGAACACTGAAGCTTTCTTT. Encoded protein: CASSHATGEMNTEAFF.

The V call is TRBV4-3, the J call TRBJ2-1; D might be TRBD1 (6 bases). The V gene's germline CDR1 is LGHNA and CDR2 YSLEER. Trimming left V 3 bases short and J 5 bases short, with 11 bases between. The CDR3 loop spans 14 amino acids. The CDR3 DNA follows: TGCGCCAGCAGCCAGGGGGCAGAAAACAATGAGCAGTTCTTC. Translating it yields CASSQGAENNEQFF.

The rearrangement links TRBV2 to TRBJ1-1; D ambiguous. Per germline, CDR1 SNHLY and CDR2 FYNNEI. The CDR3 sequence is 16 residues long. Trimming removed 2 bases at V and 7 bases at J, with 20 bases between. CDR3 residues: CASSESAVRRKVEAFF. The CDR3 region has the DNA TGTGCCAGCAGTGAATCCGCGGTCAGGCGGAAGGTTGAAGCTTTCTTT.

The chain employs TRBV24-1 and TRBJ1-2; perhaps TRBD1 as D (6 bases). CDR3 length equals 14 residues. Deletions cut 5 bases from V and 6 bases from J, with 15 bases between. Germline V gene data show CDR1 as KGHDR and CDR2 as SFDVKD. This chain's CDR3 is CATSGGQGGDGYTF. DNA of the CDR3: TGTGCCACCAGTGGGGGGCAAGGGGGAGATGGCTACACCTTC.

V and J are TRBV3-1 and TRBJ1-4; D remains ambiguous. V gave up 1 base and J gave up 1 base, with 7 bases separating them. This CDR3 is 15 amino acids long. The germline CDR1 and CDR2 sequences are LGHDT and YNNKEL (reference sequence). The CDR3 spells CASSQAPGTNEKLFF. The CDR3, as DNA: TGTGCCAGCAGCCAAGCGCCCGGAACTAATGAAAAACTGTTTTTT.

The chain is built from TRBV12-3 or TRBV12-4 and TRBJ1-3, with D maybe TRBD1 (6 bases). V was trimmed by 7 bases and J by 4 bases, leaving 14 bases between them. The CDR3 runs to 14 residues. The CDR3: CASNLRQAGNTIYF. CDR3 sequence (DNA): TGTGCCAGCAACCTGCGACAGGCAGGAAACACCATATATTTT.

V and J are TRBV4-3 and TRBJ2-2; D is possibly TRBD2 (7 bases). Trimming pared 4 bases from V and 6 bases from J, leaving 12 bases between. CDR3 length: 14 residues. The germline gives CDR1 LGHNA, CDR2 YSLEER. CDR3 bases: TGCGCCAGCAGCCTCGGGGGGCCGTCCGGGGAGCTGTTTTTT. This gives the protein CASSLGGPSGELFF.

J is TRBJ2-6 and V is TRBV2; D possibly corresponds to TRBD1 (6 bases). V was clipped by 8 bases and J by 0 bases, with 14 bases between them. Germline V lookup: CDR1 SNHLY, CDR2 FYNNEI. The CDR3 has 16 residues. In nucleotides, the CDR3 is TGTGCCAGCCGAATGGACAGTATCTCTGGGGCCAACGTCCTGACTTTC. Translating gives CASRMDSISGANVLTF.

The chain couples TRBV7-6 to TRBJ2-2; maybe TRBD2 (5 bases). The CDR3 contains 14 residues. The V end was cut by 5 bases, the J end by 6 bases, with 13 bases between. CDR1 and CDR2 from the germline V gene are SGHVS and FNYEAQ. CDR3 loop: CASSPLAGSGELFF. CDR3 DNA: TGTGCCAGCAGCCCCCTAGCCGGTTCCGGGGAGCTGTTTTTT. Full variable domain (outside the CDR3, taken from reference TRBV7-6 and TRBJ2-2): GAGVSQSPRYKVTKRGQDVALRCDPISGHVSLYWYRQALGQGPEFLTYFNYEAQQDKSGLPNDRFSAERPEGSISTLTIQRTEQRDSAMYRCASSPLAGSGELFFGEGSRLTVL.

This chain uses TRBV19 with TRBJ2-2; 7 bases align to TRBD2. The CDR3 covers 15 residues. J was trimmed by 3 bases and V by 1 base; bases with no gene match: 2. CDR1 LNHDA and CDR2 SQIVND come from the germline V gene (reference sequence). DNA for the CDR3: TGTGCCAGTAGTATAGCGGGGGGTGACACCGGGGAGCTGTTTTTT. Its translation: CASSIAGGDTGELFF.

CDR3 nucleotides: TGCGCCAGCAGCTTGGCCGAGGGAGGGCCGCTGGAGCAGTTCTTC. Amino acid sequence: CASSLAEGGPLEQFF. The chain uses TRBV5-1 and TRBJ2-1, with 7 bases matching TRBD2. V dropped 0 bases and J dropped 10; count of bases not matched to a gene: 10. CDR1 and CDR2 from the germline V gene are SGHRS and YFSETQ. CDR3 size: 15 residues.

The rearrangement joins TRBV5-6 to TRBJ2-2; D not resolved. The CDR3 spans 15 residues. In germline, CDR1 is SGHDT, CDR2 YYEEEE. Deletions cut 1 base from V and 5 bases from J, with 12 bases between. CDR3 loop: CASSLSQDGTGELFF. The CDR3 region has the DNA TGTGCCAGCAGCTTGAGCCAGGATGGAACCGGGGAGCTGTTTTTT.

The chain uses TRBV6-2 or TRBV6-3 and TRBJ2-1, with 10 bases fitting TRBD2. V lost 5 bases to trimming and J lost 4 bases; unmatched junction nucleotides: 8. CDR3 length: 16 residues. CDR1 is MNHEY, CDR2 SVGEGT, per germline. This CDR3 reads CASSISGLAYYNEQFF. The CDR3 nucleotides are TGTGCCAGCAGTATATCGGGACTAGCGTATTACAATGAGCAGTTCTTC.

The V gene is TRBV6-9, the J gene TRBJ1-1, with D hard to call. Germline V lookup: CDR1 MNHGY, CDR2 SVAAGI. The CDR3 sequence is 9 residues long. The DNA of the CDR3 is TGTACCCGGGCCAGGCGGCCTTTCTTT. Translated, it gives CTRARRPFF.

The chain carries TRBV30 and TRBJ2-5; TRBD1 might be the D (5 bases). The CDR3 has 14 amino acids. Germline V gene data show CDR1 as GTSNPN and CDR2 as SVGIG (reference sequence). Trimming removed 0 bases from V and 2 bases from J, with 10 bases in between. Here the CDR3 reads CAWSVDSGQETQYF. In DNA form, the CDR3 reads TGTGCCTGGAGTGTTGACAGTGGACAAGAGACCCAGTACTTC. The full variable domain, with the rest looked up from reference TRBV30 and TRBJ2-5, is SQTIHQWPATLVQPVGSPLSLECTVEGTSNPNLYWYRQAAGRGLQLLFYSVGIGQISSEVPQNLSASRPQDRQFILSSKKLLLSDSGFYLCAWSVDSGQETQYFGPGTRLLVL.

The gene calls are TRBV5-1 and TRBJ2-1; TRBD2 is a possible D gene (7 bases). Deletions cut 8 bases from V and 5 bases from J, with 35 bases between. Germline CDR1 is SGHRS and CDR2 is YFSETQ. The CDR3 is 20 amino acids. CDR3 protein: CASSKGGGYGDHHQHNEQFF. The CDR3 coding sequence is TGCGCCAGTTCCAAGGGGGGGGGATATGGAGACCATCACCAACACAATGAGCAGTTCTTC.

This sequence joins TRBV19 and TRBJ1-1; 7 nucleotides align to TRBD1. V gave up 9 bases and J gave up 3 bases; unmatched junction bases: 7. This CDR3 region has 13 residues. Germline-derived CDR1 and CDR2 are LNHDA and SQIVND (reference sequence). CDR3 DNA sequence: TGTGCCAGCCGACCTCAGGGGGACACTGAAGCTTTCTTT. Protein sequence: CASRPQGDTEAFF.

The chain combines TRBV13 with TRBJ2-1; no definite D call. This CDR3 contains 12 residues. Germline CDR1 PRHDT, CDR2 FYEKMQ (reference sequence). V lost 5 bases and J 2 bases, leaving 4 bases between the germline ends. The CDR3 loop reads CASSLPYNEQFF. DNA for the CDR3: TGTGCCAGCAGCCTCCCCTACAATGAGCAGTTCTTC. Using reference TRBV13 and TRBJ2-1 for the parts outside the CDR3, the full variable domain is AAGVIQSPRHLIKEKRETATLKCYPIPRHDTVYWYQQGPGQDPQFLISFYEKMQSDKGSIPDRFSAQQFSDYHSELNMSSLELGDSALYFCASSLPYNEQFFGPGTRLTVL.

The rearrangement joins TRBV29-1 to TRBJ1-1; 7 bases agree with TRBD1. Trimming took 4 bases from V and 8 from J; bases not matched to a gene: 7. The germline V gene encodes CDR1 SQVTM and CDR2 ANQGSEA. This CDR3 region has 12 residues. CDR3 bases: TGCAGCGTTGGGGGGGACAGCGGGGAAGCTTTCTTT. It is translated as CSVGGDSGEAFF. The full variable domain, in which reference TRBV29-1 and TRBJ1-1 provide the parts outside the CDR3, is SAVISQKPSRDICQRGTSLTIQCQVDSQVTMMFWYRQQPGQSLTLIATANQGSEATYESGFVIDKFPISRPNLTFSTLTVSNMSPEDSSIYLCSVGGDSGEAFFGQGTRLTVV.